This passage covers 21 T cell receptor beta chains from one sample sequenced in a study of cytotoxic CD8 clonotypes in ibrutinib-treated CLL. Repertoires were generated with immunoSEQ multiplex PCR, while TCRdb's copy carries only in-frame clones and drops some. Of roughly 300,000 clones in the sample, roughly 76% were seen once. Material: PBMCs, obtained at disease progression, from a patient treated with ibrutinib. The receptors here all came from a human donor with chronic lymphocytic leukemia.

J is TRBJ2-2 and V is TRBV4-1; D gene ambiguous. There are 14 residues in the CDR3. V was cut by 1 base and J by 4 bases, with 7 bases left in between. Per the germline V gene, CDR1 is MGHRA and CDR2 is YSYEKL. The CDR3 reads CASSQGLSTGELFF. The CDR3 DNA sequence: TGCGCCAGCAGCCAAGGTCTAAGCACCGGGGAGCTGTTTTTT.

The chain joins TRBV5-1 to TRBJ2-1; 8 bases agree with TRBD2. This CDR3 is built from 12 residues. The germline V gene encodes CDR1 SGHRS and CDR2 YFSETQ. After removal of 2 bases from V and 15 bases from J, the junction contained 7 bases not matched to a gene. The CDR3 coding sequence is TGCGCCAGCAGCTTTAGCGGGACTAGGTCGTTCTTC. The encoded protein is CASSFSGTRSFF.

This clone came up once. The chain joins TRBV7-9 to TRBJ2-4, with D maybe TRBD1 (6 bases). The CDR3 consists of 14 residues. Trimming removed 4 bases at V and 5 bases at J, with 12 bases between. Germline V CDR1 and CDR2: SEHNR, FQNEAQ (reference sequence). The CDR3 nucleotides are TGTGCCAGCAGCTCCAGGGACACAGAAAACATTCAGTACTTC. Its protein product is CASSSRDTENIQYF.

The chain is built from TRBV7-2 and TRBJ2-7; TRBD1 agrees at 7 bases. Trimming took 4 bases from V and 6 from J; bases not matched to a gene: 9. Per the germline V gene, CDR1 is SGHTA and CDR2 is FQGNSA. This CDR3 is built from 14 residues. CDR3 amino acids: CASSSGDRSTEQYF. The CDR3 bases are TGTGCCAGCAGCTCCGGGGACAGATCCACCGAGCAGTACTTC.

V is TRBV5-8 and J is TRBJ2-6; a weak D match, TRBD1 (6 bases). V dropped 5 bases and J dropped 1 base, with 16 bases sitting between them. The germline CDR1 and CDR2 sequences are SGHTS and YDEGEE. The CDR3 is made up of 17 amino acids. The CDR3 coding sequence is TGTGCCAGCAGTTACAGCAGGGGCGGATCTGGGGCCAACGTCCTGACTTTC. Protein product: CASSYSRGGSGANVLTF.

The rearrangement links TRBV9 to TRBJ1-1; 9 nucleotides match TRBD1. J lost 1 base, V lost 3 bases, and 13 bases had no gene match. Germline V gene data show CDR1 as SGDLS and CDR2 as YYNGEE. The length of the CDR3 is 18 residues. CDR3 in amino acids: CASSGTGQGTSWNTEAFF. The DNA for the CDR3 is TGTGCCAGCAGCGGGACGGGACAGGGAACTAGTTGGAACACTGAAGCTTTCTTT.

The gene calls are TRBV19 and TRBJ2-7, with a possible D match to TRBD1 (5 bases). In germline, CDR1 is LNHDA, CDR2 SQIVND (reference sequence). CDR3 length: 15 amino acids. The germline V and J ends were trimmed by 1 base and 3 bases, with 13 bases remaining between them. CDR3 loop: CASSIARGWSYEQYF. The CDR3 DNA sequence: TGTGCCAGTAGTATAGCTAGGGGATGGAGCTACGAGCAGTACTTC.

V is TRBV28 and J is TRBJ2-7; D may be TRBD2 (5 bases). CDR1 is MDHEN, CDR2 SYDVKM, per germline. The CDR3 totals 14 residues. Trimming cost V 8 bases and J 2 bases, with 16 bases left between them. The CDR3 region has the DNA TGTGCCAGCCGGCCGGGCCGGGGAACCTACGAGCAGTACTTC. It codes for CASRPGRGTYEQYF.

The chain recombines TRBV4-1 with TRBJ2-2; 9 bases are shared with TRBD2. This CDR3 is built from 13 residues. V shed 0 bases and J 11 bases; nucleotides not matched to a gene: 1. Germline assignment: CDR1 MGHRA and CDR2 YSYEKL. CDR3 sequence (DNA): TGCGCCAGCAGCCAAGAAGCGGGGGGTGAGCTGTTTTTT. Its protein product is CASSQEAGGELFF.

CDR3 bases: TGCGCCAGCAGCCCCGGCGCGGGAGGTGGTGATACGCAGTATTTT. Its translation is CASSPGAGGGDTQYF. This rearrangement joins TRBV5-1 to TRBJ2-3, with 8 bases identical to TRBD2. The CDR3 is 15 amino acids. Germline values: CDR1 SGHRS, CDR2 YFSETQ. The V and J ends lost 4 bases and 6 bases, in that order; junction bases with no gene match: 10.

This clone was detected once. The chain employs TRBV4-1 and TRBJ2-7, with D possibly being TRBD2 (6 bases). Germline V CDR1 and CDR2: MGHRA, YSYEKL. Trimming left V 0 bases short and J 1 base short, with 25 bases between. The CDR3 is 20 residues long. CDR3 region: CASSQDRAIASGAVSYEQYF. The CDR3 bases are TGCGCCAGCAGCCAAGATAGGGCAATAGCTTCGGGAGCGGTATCCTACGAGCAGTACTTC.

V is TRBV4-3 and J is TRBJ2-7; 8 positions match TRBD2. The CDR3 runs 16 residues. Germline CDR1 LGHNA, CDR2 YSLEER. V was clipped by 3 bases and J by 3 bases; unmatched bases: 10. CDR3 sequence (DNA): TGCGCCAGCAGCCAGGGATTAGCGGGAAAAGGCTACGAGCAGTACTTC. Residues: CASSQGLAGKGYEQYF.

The chain employs TRBV5-1 and TRBJ1-5; D gene uncertain. CDR3 length: 15 amino acids. Germline V gene sequence: CDR1 SGHRS, CDR2 YFSETQ. V was clipped by 2 bases and J by 2 bases, with 11 bases between them. As DNA, the CDR3 is TGCGCCAGCAGCTTCACACCGATCCGCAATCAGCCCCAGCATTTT. Translation gives CASSFTPIRNQPQHF.

J is TRBJ2-1 and V is TRBV2; weak D call: TRBD1 (6 bases). The CDR3 sequence is 12 residues long. The germline V gene encodes CDR1 SNHLY and CDR2 FYNNEI. Trimming cost V 10 bases and J 7 bases, with 14 bases left between them. The CDR3 loop is CAIRDTINEQFF. In DNA form, the CDR3 reads TGTGCCATCCGGGACACCATAAATGAGCAGTTCTTC.

This clone was found a few times. This chain connects TRBV14 to TRBJ2-3; 8 nucleotides align to TRBD2. CDR1 and CDR2 (germline): SGHDN, FVKESK. V was clipped by 5 bases and J by 4 bases; unmatched bases: 8. CDR3 size: 15 residues. CDR3 amino acids: CASSMRGALPDTQYF. CDR3 nucleotides: TGTGCCAGCAGCATGCGGGGGGCCCTGCCAGATACGCAGTATTTT.

This clone was observed a few times. V is TRBV9 and J is TRBJ1-3; D gene unclear. The germline V gene encodes CDR1 SGDLS and CDR2 YYNGEE. The CDR3 length is 13 residues. Trimming removed 4 bases at V and 9 bases at J, with 14 bases between. This chain's CDR3 is CASSSPLGGTIYF. The CDR3 DNA is TGTGCCAGCAGCAGCCCCCTGGGTGGCACCATATATTTT.

V gene TRBV10-3 combines with J gene TRBJ2-5; D is perhaps TRBD2 (6 bases). This CDR3 has 14 amino acids. Germline values: CDR1 ENHRY, CDR2 SYGVKD. Trimming stripped 7 bases from V and 5 bases from J, with 17 bases between. The CDR3 loop is CAIKPGLASETQYF. The CDR3 coding sequence is TGTGCCATCAAGCCGGGACTTGCGTCTGAGACCCAGTACTTC.

J is TRBJ1-1 and V is TRBV5-4; D is perhaps TRBD1 (5 bases). V was shortened by 3 bases and J by 5 bases, with 14 bases between the two germline ends. Germline lookup yields CDR1 SGHNT and CDR2 YYREEE (reference sequence). The CDR3 extends over 14 amino acids. The CDR3 DNA follows: TGTGCCAGCAGCTCCATCAGGGAAGAAACTGAAGCTTTCTTT. Protein sequence: CASSSIREETEAFF.

V is TRBV18 and J is TRBJ2-3; D is undetermined. Trimming cost V 2 bases and J 1 base, with 10 bases left between them. Germline V gene data show CDR1 as KGHSH and CDR2 as LQKENI. This CDR3 contains 15 residues. The CDR3 reads CASSPLDWRTDTQYF. The CDR3 DNA sequence: TGTGCCAGCTCACCATTGGATTGGCGCACAGATACGCAGTATTTT.

The genes are TRBV7-9 and TRBJ2-7; D gene uncertain. Looked up from germline, CDR1 is SEHNR and CDR2 is FQNEAQ (reference sequence). Trimming left V 3 bases short and J 7 bases short, with 7 bases between. The CDR3 has 11 amino acids. The DNA for the CDR3 is TGTGCCAGCAGCTTCCGCATGGAGCAGTACTTC. Translated: CASSFRMEQYF.

This rearrangement joins TRBV19 to TRBJ2-7, with 7 bases lining up with TRBD2. With V trimmed by 5 bases and J by 1 base, 5 bases remained unmatched. This CDR3 is built from 14 residues. The germline V gene encodes CDR1 LNHDA and CDR2 SQIVND (reference sequence). The CDR3 DNA reads TGTGCCAGTAGTGTCGGACTAGTATCCTACGAGCAGTACTTC. Amino acids: CASSVGLVSYEQYF.